This is a list of T cell receptor beta chains from one sample in a study of blood T cell repertoires in COVID-19. The data were produced by immunoSEQ multiplex PCR, yet TCRdb's version contains in-frame clones alone and is incomplete. The table lists about 150,000 clones, approximately 85% of them singletons. The sample consisted of peripheral blood. The receptor source for this set is a man in his sixties with COVID-19, enrolled during active disease. CDR3s include the opening cysteine and the closing phenylalanine or tryptophan. Each record gives: clone size, J gene, V gene, D gene, CDR3 DNA, CDR3 protein. The D gene is left open where the match is weak. Rows give clone size only sometimes, using once, few, many, or a class for an expanded clone.

once TRBJ1-1 TRBV12-3/TRBV12-4 . TGTGCCAGCAGTTTGGTCTACAACACTGAAGCTTTCTTT CASSLVYNTEAFF
few TRBJ2-5 TRBV12-3/TRBV12-4 . TGTGCCAGCAGTAACAGACAGTTGGAGACCCAGTACTTC CASSNRQLETQYF
. TRBJ1-5 TRBV27 . TGTGCCAGCAGTTTATTGGCGGGGAACAGCAATCAGCCCCAGCATTTT CASSLLAGNSNQPQHF
. TRBJ2-2 TRBV6-5 TRBD1 TGTGCCAGCAGAACGACAGGGGTTACCGGGGAGCTGTTTTTT CASRTTGVTGELFF
. TRBJ1-1 TRBV18 TRBD1 TGTGCCAGCTCATTTGGACAGGGGTCTTCTGGGACTGAAGCTTTCTTT CASSFGQGSSGTEAFF
. TRBJ2-1 TRBV24-1 TRBD2 TGTGCCACCAGTGAGGGGGGACTAACAACGGGCAATGAGCAGTTCTTC CATSEGGLTTGNEQFF
. TRBJ2-7 TRBV6-2/TRBV6-3 . TGTGCCAGCAGTCCGGGACTCTACGAGCAGTACTTC CASSPGLYEQYF
few TRBJ1-6 TRBV4-1 . TGCGCCAGCAGCCCCCCGAAGGCTGGACCCGGGGCACCCCTCCACTTT CASSPPKAGPGAPLHF
few TRBJ2-7 TRBV27 TRBD1 TGTGCCAGCACCCGCGTCCCGCAGGGGGCCTACGAGCAGTACTTC CASTRVPQGAYEQYF
. TRBJ1-4 TRBV5-1 . TGCGCCAGCGGACAATCGGGGGGACCCTCAGGAAATGAAAAACTGTTTTTT CASGQSGGPSGNEKLFF